This T cell receptor (beta chain) was profiled in a study of T cell repertoires in cytomegalovirus infection. Whole-study context: TCR beta signatures that were public indicated CMV infection and matching HLA type. Study conclusions and caveats: In two of eight donors, the top clonotype was HLA-C-restricted CMV-specific.

This clonotype was observed a handful of times. What it binds is unknown. CDR3 length: 15 amino acids. V was pared by 6 bases and J by 7 bases, with 8 bases of the junction left unmatched. TCRdb fed the reads into MiXCR, producing one record per CDR3 protein. The table records 250,000 to 300,000 distinct CDR3 sequences, over 15% of them present only once. The sequenced material came from CD8+ T cells from PBMCs. The source is a human donor in good health (CMV status not recorded). Some clones in this sample may be carry-over from other donors' samples. This chain joins TRBV12-3 or TRBV12-4 and TRBJ2-1; 11 bases map to TRBD2. The DNA for the CDR3 is TGTGCCAGCAGCTTTGGGACTAGCGGCTTAAATGAGCAGTTCTTC. Its translation is CASSFGTSGLNEQFF.